The TCR beta chain described here comes from a study of cytomegalovirus exposure and HLA in healthy donors (dated by TCRdb to between 2016 and 2019). At the level of the whole study: According to an earlier analysis of several hundred of the donors, some 170 million T cells yielded 117 million unique TCR beta sequences and around 300 Gb of sequence data. On average, roughly 240,000 unique TCR beta nucleotide sequences were sequenced per donor among about 400 genotyped donors of the cohort, with roughly 19% of those sequences being non-productive. A later genetic analysis took genome-wide SNP genotypes for 398 of the 666 donors and used that subset as a discovery cohort. An earlier analysis of fewer than 700 of the donors applied high-throughput TCR beta sequencing to assess whether each TCR beta V gene segment acted as functional or pseudogenic. The study combined high-throughput TCR immunosequencing, statistical association of individual TCRs with disease status, and machine learning to predict cytomegalovirus infection status. In addition to the first cohort of 650 to 750 subjects, a separate validation cohort of 130 or so different subjects was used. About five DR-DQ haplotypes were treated as single units for association and clustering because of strong linkage in the cohort. Using immunosequencing, the study profiled T cell repertoires from around 680 subjects and related those repertoires to cytomegalovirus serostatus. HLA typing included class I and class II loci at four-digit resolution. Typing coverage differed by locus: A, B, C, DRB1 and DQB1 were typed in roughly 629-630 donors, DQA1 in 522, DPA1 in around 610, and DPB1 in 450 to 480. A later analysis re-analyzed previously published TCR beta repertoires from 500 to 700 donors and added high-resolution HLA genotyping to study TCR occurrence patterns. About 300 gigabases of sequencing data and 70 million to 100 million unique TCR sequences were included in an early release covering roughly 600 HLA-typed donors. Among the roughly 390 genotyped donors, around 81% belonged to the genetic ancestry cluster associated with self-reported Caucasian donors. All discovery cohort repertoires had been generated on a single sequencing platform. Rather than using new phenotypic data, the later analysis identified candidate immune exposures from TCR beta sequences and from how often those sequences occurred across donors. Donor age, sex, ethnicity and CMV serostatus were collected together with the repertoire data. The aim of the study was to test whether cataloging public T cell receptors could identify signatures of past pathogen exposure. On the study overall, not on this receptor specifically: Presence/absence analyses assumed roughly uniform sequencing depth across donors, an assumption that may not hold. Only TCR beta chains were sequenced in this cohort, and the absence of alpha or paired-chain data limited detectable features. In a later analysis, most CMV-associated TCR beta chains were found to appear HLA-restricted, with HLA associations seemingly driven largely by CMV exposure. The authors suggested that the approach could potentially be generalized to other disease states and immunological phenotypes. Three of the identified cytomegalovirus-associated TCR beta chains were confirmed in vitro to be specific for cytomegalovirus antigens. Because counts were too low, about 15 rarely observed V segments, including chromosome 9 orphons, were left out of the earlier analysis of roughly 600 of the donors. Because HLA typing was missing for some donors at each locus, association tests included only the typed subset. A group of highly shared sequence variants was considered likely to be a technical artifact of the sequencing pipeline. In a later genetic analysis, a missense DCLRE1C variant was associated with V-gene and J-gene trimming of TCR beta chains, and the association was replicated in an independent cohort. Several of the top co-occurrence clusters appeared to be linked to parvovirus B19, influenza, CMV and Epstein-Barr virus, according to a later analysis. In a later analysis, HLA-associated TCR beta chains were found to be more clonally expanded and to have lower generation probabilities than equally common non-associated chains. Assigning TCR associations to individual alleles was difficult when HLA alleles, especially DR and DQ, strongly co-occurred. A total of around 150 TCR beta chains were listed by the study as associated with cytomegalovirus. In a later analysis, TCR association rates were found to vary across HLA loci, with the most associated TCRs seen for DRB1 alleles and the fewest for HLA-C alleles. In both the original and validation cohorts, the classifier was reported to diagnose cytomegalovirus status with high specificity and sensitivity. A later analysis associated approximately 17,000 TCR beta sequences with specific HLA alleles at a false discovery rate of 0.05. CMV serostatus was the only immune exposure information available for the cohort. Most TCR sequences were observed very rarely across donors, whereas some public TCRs were present in many individuals. A further reported finding was that TCR beta sequences accurately predicted the HLA-A and HLA-B alleles for most subjects in the first cohort. Linkage disequilibrium might explain the correlated functional status among segregating V segments, but an unknown experimental factor could not be ruled out. In an earlier analysis of approximately 590 of the donors, most TCR beta V segments appeared in productive rearrangements about 87% or about 30% of the time, broadly matching IMGT annotations. According to a later genetic analysis, donors in an Asian-associated ancestry cluster had fewer N-insertions in productive TCRs than the approximately 630-donor mean.

In total, 666 healthy bone marrow donors made up the cohort. At the time of sampling, every cohort member was nominally healthy, though immune exposures that went unrecorded were likely present. CMV serostatus was recorded as positive for roughly 290 and negative for 352 of the 666 cohort members, whereas no CMV serostatus was recorded for the donor in question. A peripheral blood sample was collected from each donor, and TCR beta sequencing was performed on peripheral blood mononuclear cells. The Qiagen DNeasy Blood Extraction Kit was used to extract genomic DNA from the blood cell samples. Regarding this clone: The target of this receptor is not known. The record has no base qualities; no much larger clone is one base away.

Libraries were made using the immunoSEQ multiplex PCR assay. A mixture of 60 forward primers for TCR Vbeta segments and 13 reverse primers for TCR Jbeta segments was used in the multiplex PCR. Amplification of the CDR3 region of rearranged TCR beta genes was performed with a multiplex PCR assay on genomic DNA. On the Illumina HiSeq System, the amplified TCR beta libraries were sequenced as 87-base-pair reads. Regarding the original processing steps: A later analysis counted about 80 million unique TCR beta chains across the 666 repertoires, and roughly 9.9 million of these chains were shared by at least two donors. To remove PCR and sequencing errors, raw reads were error-corrected and collapsed into unique sequences using a nearest-neighbor algorithm that merged closely related sequences. To assign V, D and J gene segments, CDR3 sequences were aligned to IMGT reference sequences. For a sequence to be retained, a match of at least six nucleotides was required to both a V gene segment and a J gene segment. A rearrangement counted as productive if the CDR3 had no stop codons and remained in frame with V and J, and every other rearrangement counted as non-productive. CDR3 was defined according to IMGT convention as the region running from the second conserved V-encoded cysteine to the conserved J-encoded phenylalanine. The earlier analysis of 550 to 650 of the donors excluded any sequence lacking an unambiguous match to a single V gene segment. In an earlier analysis of more than 500 of the donors, a V segment was called functional when productive rearrangements were above 56.7%, and segregating when the standard deviation between donors exceeded 5%. To diagnose cytomegalovirus status from the catalog of TCR beta chain sequences, a statistical classification framework was built. In a later analysis, V and J genes were assigned by comparing TCR nucleotide sequences against IMGT/GENE-DB human TR gene sequences. In a later analysis, CDR3 sequences and most-parsimonious VDJ recombination scenarios were assigned using the TCRdist pipeline. In a later analysis, every TCR beta chain was defined by the combination of its CDR3 amino acid sequence and its V-gene family, and reads without a unique V-gene family were dropped. As a way to deal with suspected cross-contamination and a sequencing artifact, a later analysis dropped approximately 590 nucleotide sequences that were highly shared and had low generation probability. A later analysis calculated a clonal expansion index for each public chain from normalized within-repertoire ranks of inferred template counts. In a later analysis, generation probabilities were computed using a VDJ recombination model fitted to out-of-frame rearrangements, and the results were checked against IGoR. Hypergeometric tests were used in a later analysis to score TCR-TCR, TCR-HLA and TCR-CMV co-occurrence, with a repertoire-size bias correction applied to the TCR pairs. To estimate false discovery rates, a later analysis permuted the HLA or CMV assignments 20 times. In a later analysis, co-occurring TCRs were grouped with DBSCAN, and TCRdist sequence similarity was added when clustering was performed within HLA-allele-positive subsets. For co-occurrence clustering, repertoires with fewer than 30,000 or more than 120,000 public chains were excluded, along with roughly five repertoires with anomalous nucleotide sharing. Not all clones reach the TCRdb copy of this immuneACCESS table, which keeps in-frame sequences only. Checked studies attribute under half of the gap to unresolved V genes and leave the rest unexplained. The DNA was the basis for D and trimming; V, J and clone size are from that table. Counted in this sample were some 63,000 clones; 65% to 90% of them appeared once. The ten top clones hold roughly 1.6% of the sample.

The sample was PBMCs. This sequence originates from a human donor in good health.

The CDR3: CASSFLLRNEQFF. The DNA sequence follows: TGTGCCAGCAGTTTCCTCCTACGGAATGAGCAGTTCTTC. The sequence links TRBV28 to TRBJ2-1; a confident D gene designation cannot be given. V is shortened by 3 bases, J by 7 bases, and the region joining them spans 10 bases. The CDR3 sequence holds 13 residues, the cysteine and phenylalanine included. CDR3 DNA only is kept here, 39 bases in frame from base 1. Taken from the germline V gene, the CDR1 and CDR2 loops are MDHEN and SYDVKM.